The 27 T cell receptor beta chains reported below all come from one sample, sequenced in a study of tumor and adjacent non-tumor tissue in lung cancer. No cell sorting was done before RNA was extracted from the tissue. A modified ARM-PCR protocol with three rounds of nested PCR amplified TCRbeta. TCRdb used MiXCR to reprocess the multiplex PCR reads, holding one entry per CDR3 protein. The sample holds roughly 120,000 distinct CDR3 sequences, roughly 80% seen once. Material: lung tumor tissue. The receptors here all came from a woman between 55 and 75 years old with non-small cell lung cancer.

The chain employs TRBV11-3 and TRBJ2-1; 7 nucleotides match TRBD2. The CDR3 length is 17 residues. CDR1 SGHNT and CDR2 YENEEA come from the germline V gene. This CDR3 reads CVRSLDLTSWSHNEQFF. The CDR3 DNA reads TGTGTCAGAAGCTTAGACTTGACTAGCTGGAGCCACAATGAGCAGTTCTTC.

This clonotype showed up just a few times. This may stem from a read error, because a much larger clone lies one nucleotide away. This rearrangement joins TRBV20-1 to TRBJ2-1, with D possibly TRBD2 on 6 matching bases. CDR1 DFQATT and CDR2 SNEGSKA come from the germline V gene (reference sequence). This CDR3 has 14 amino acids. The CDR3 DNA follows: TGCGGTGCTCCGAAGCGGCGGGGTAGAGATGAGCAGTTCTTC. Translated: CGAPKRRGRDEQFF.

The gene calls are TRBV2 and TRBJ2-7; 7 bases agree with TRBD1. The CDR3 loop spans 14 amino acids. The junction had 15 bases not matched to a gene; V was cut back by 8 bases and J by 8 bases. Germline CDR1 and CDR2: SNHLY and FYNNEI. The CDR3 region is CASLIEGAVNKQYF. As DNA, the CDR3 is TGTGCCAGCCTCATCGAGGGGGCGGTGAACAAGCAGTACTTC.

Points on this clonotype: Mismatch with germline at one junction end may stem from a read error. The CDR3 DNA follows: TGTGCCAGCAGTTTAATTCAGGGAGGGACCGGGGAGCCGTTTTTT. Protein sequence: CASSLIQGGTGEPFF. The chain is built from TRBV12-3 or TRBV12-4 and TRBJ2-2; TRBD2 matches 7 bases. The CDR3 loop spans 15 amino acids.

Notes on this clonotype: This sequence may be a read error, since a much larger clone differs from it by one base. V usage is TRBV6-2 or TRBV6-3 and J usage is TRBJ2-1; the D gene is possibly TRBD2 (6 bases). The CDR3 spans 15 residues. Germline CDR1 MNHEY, CDR2 SVGEGT. The CDR3, as DNA: TGTGCCAGCTGTTACACGGGAGTCTTGGCGGGCGAGCAGTTCTTC. This sequence encodes CASCYTGVLAGEQFF.

This clonotype was found once. J is TRBJ2-5 and V is TRBV20-1; 10 bases fit TRBD2. Per the germline V gene, CDR1 is DFQATT and CDR2 is SNEGSKA (reference sequence). CDR3 length: 12 residues. The CDR3 nucleotides read TGCACTGCCATAGGGGTAGCGGGGGGCCAGTACTTC. Translated: CTAIGVAGGQYF.

Concerning this clonotype: Its ends do not fully match the called genes, so a read error is possible. J is TRBJ2-1 and V is TRBV20-1, with D possibly being TRBD1 or TRBD2 (5 bases each). Germline loops: CDR1 DFQATT, CDR2 SNEGSKA (reference sequence). This CDR3 region has 13 residues. The CDR3 region has the DNA TGCAGTGCTGGAAGGGACCAATACAATGAGTGGCTCTTC. It encodes CSAGRDQYNEWLF.

This clonotype was found a few times. The junction and the germline gene differ at one end; a read error may be behind it. The genes are TRBV11-3 and TRBJ1-1; unclear D gene. The V gene's germline CDR1 is SGHNT and CDR2 YENEEA. The CDR3 totals 15 residues. The CDR3 spells CASGLTRTVNTEAFF. The CDR3 nucleotides read TGTGCCAGCGGCTTAACTCGGACGGTGAACACTGAAGCTTTCTTT.

Comment on this clonotype: Since no conserved phenylalanine or tryptophan closes the CDR3, a read error is the likely cause. The rearrangement uses TRBV11-2 and TRBJ2-2, with D maybe TRBD2 (5 bases). This CDR3 is built from 15 residues. V lost 0 bases and J 12 bases, leaving 17 bases between the germline ends. Germline CDR1 is SGHAT and CDR2 is FQNNGV. CDR3 bases: TGTGCCAGCAGCTTAGAGTCCGGGAACACCTGGAAGCTGTTTTGT. This translates into CASSLESGNTWKLFC.

As concerns this clonotype: The junction does not match germline at one end; this may be a read error. This chain joins TRBV11-1 and TRBJ1-1; D unclear. This CDR3 contains 14 residues. CDR1 is SGHAT and CDR2 is FQDESV in the germline V gene (reference sequence). For the CDR3, the DNA is TGTGTCAGCATCTTAGGACGGGGGAACACTGAAGCTTTCTTT. Its protein is CVSILGRGNTEAFF.

The chain recombines TRBV20-1 with TRBJ2-3; possible D gene TRBD2, 7 bases. From germline, CDR1 is DFQATT and CDR2 SNEGSKA (reference sequence). The CDR3 has 13 amino acids. The CDR3 nucleotides read TGCAGGGGGGGGGCGGGAGCCGGATATATGCAGTATTTT. It yields the protein CRGGAGAGYMQYF.

About this clonotype itself: This sequence may be a read error, since a much larger clone differs from it by one base. The CDR3 loop is CGAEDSRRRDTEAFF. In DNA form, the CDR3 reads TGCGGTGCTGAGGACAGCCGGAGGCGGGACACTGAAGCTTTCTTT. The gene calls are TRBV20-1 and TRBJ1-1, with a weak D call TRBD1 (6 bases). CDR1 is DFQATT and CDR2 is SNEGSKA in the germline V gene (reference sequence). The CDR3 has 15 amino acids.

In regard to this clonotype: This CDR3 is missing its conserved last phenylalanine or tryptophan, likely due to a read error. The limits of the CDR3 on the DNA are not certain, so only TCRdb's listed CDR3 is given. V is TRBV11-2 and J is TRBJ2-1. From germline, CDR1 is SGHAT and CDR2 FQNNGV. The CDR3 is 13 amino acids long, termini counted. The chain's CDR3 is CASSLTREGEHFL.

This clonotype appeared a single time. This may stem from a read error, because a much larger clone lies one nucleotide away. In this CDR3 the conserved last residue, phenylalanine or tryptophan, is missing, so a read error is likely. V usage is TRBV9 and J usage is TRBJ2-2; the match to TRBD2 covers 9 bases. V gave up 0 bases and J gave up 6 bases; unmatched junction bases: 0. Germline-derived CDR1 and CDR2 are SGDLS and YYNGEE. This CDR3 region has 14 residues. CDR3 sequence (DNA): TGTGCCAGCAGCGTAGTAGCGGGAGCCGGGGAGCTGTTTTGT. It specifies CASSVVAGAGELFC.

This clonotype was picked up a small number of times. The chain has TRBV5-1 and TRBJ2-3; 8 nucleotides agree with TRBD2. Losses at the gene ends were 6 bases for V and 2 bases for J; bases not matched to a gene: 14. This CDR3 comprises 17 residues. Germline V gives CDR1 SGHRS, CDR2 YFSETQ. In DNA, the CDR3 is TGCGCCAGCAACTGGCCCGTTCTAGCGGGTTCCACAGATACGCAGTATTTT. This encodes CASNWPVLAGSTDTQYF.

Worth noting for this clonotype: A read error may produce the germline difference seen at one junction end. The chain joins TRBV6-5 to TRBJ2-3; D is ambiguous. CDR3 length: 13 amino acids. Germline CDR1 MNHEY, CDR2 SVGAGI. The CDR3 DNA reads as TGTGCCAGCAGTTACACCGATACAGATACGCAGTGTTTT. Residues: CASSYTDTDTQCF.

In its sample, this clonotype was seen many times. The chain joins TRBV20-1 to TRBJ1-5; D perhaps matches TRBD1 (6 bases). The CDR3 is made up of 12 amino acids. Trimming pared 5 bases from V and 4 bases from J, leaving 9 bases between. Per the germline V gene, CDR1 is DFQATT and CDR2 is SNEGSKA (reference sequence). As DNA, the CDR3 is TGCAGTGCTGGGGGCTTGAATCAGCCCCAGCATTTT. It yields the protein CSAGGLNQPQHF.

A word on this clonotype: An end of the junction differs from the germline gene, which may be a read error. The CDR3 DNA follows: TGCAGTGCGGAAGGGGACTCCTATACTTCACCCCACCACTTT. Amino acid sequence: CSAEGDSYTSPHHF. The rearrangement joins TRBV20-1 to TRBJ1-6, with TRBD1 as a possible D gene (5 bases). Looked up from germline, CDR1 is DFQATT and CDR2 is SNEGSKA (reference sequence). The CDR3 extends over 14 amino acids.

Turning to this clonotype: One end of the junction is discordant with germline, which a read error may explain. The V gene is TRBV11-2, the J gene TRBJ2-5; unclear D gene. Germline V gene lookup returns CDR1 SGHAT and CDR2 FQNNGV. The CDR3 spans 14 residues. The CDR3 loop is CASSPQCGQDTQYF. CDR3 DNA: TGTGCCAGCAGTCCACAATGCGGTCAAGATACCCAGTACTTC.

This clonotype was recorded at least ten times. This chain joins TRBV6-2 or TRBV6-3 and TRBJ2-1; TRBD2 is a possible D gene (5 bases). Germline lookup yields CDR1 MNHEY and CDR2 SVGEGT. CDR3 length: 15 residues. Trimming took 6 bases from V and 1 from J, leaving 13 bases between them. As DNA, the CDR3 is TGTGCCAGCAGACCTCTAGCTAGGTCCTACAATGAGCAGTTCTTC. Translating gives CASRPLARSYNEQFF.

Concerning this clonotype itself: A much larger clone differs from this one at a single base, so this may be a read error. The V call is TRBV12-3 or TRBV12-4, the J call TRBJ2-3, with 10 bases identical to TRBD2. This CDR3 comprises 16 residues. The J segment lost 6 bases and the V segment lost 5 bases, leaving 11 bases of the junction unmatched. The CDR3 spells CASSPFSGGTVDTQYF. CDR3 DNA sequence: TGTGCCAGCAGTCCCTTTAGCGGGGGGACGGTCGATACGCAGTATTTT.

A note on this clonotype: The junction and the germline gene differ at one end; a read error may be behind it. The V call is TRBV11-2, the J call TRBJ2-3, with D uncertain. The germline V gene encodes CDR1 SGHAT and CDR2 FQNNGV. The CDR3 has 15 amino acids. The CDR3 spells CASSATGTATNTQYF. The CDR3 DNA reads TGTGCCAGCAGCGCCACTGGAACGGCCACAAATACGCAGTATTTT.

The chain links TRBV11-2 to TRBJ2-5; possible D gene TRBD1, 6 bases. Trimming stripped 1 base from V and 6 bases from J, with 18 bases between. The CDR3 runs to 16 residues. Germline CDR1 is SGHAT and CDR2 is FQNNGV. The CDR3, as DNA: TGTGCCAGCAGCTTAGCCACACGGGCAGGGGTACAGACCCAGTACTTC. It specifies CASSLATRAGVQTQYF.

A word on this clonotype: In this CDR3 the conserved last residue, phenylalanine or tryptophan, is missing, so a read error is likely. The genes are TRBV11-3 and TRBJ1-1; a weak D match, TRBD1 (5 bases). Germline lookup yields CDR1 SGHNT and CDR2 YENEEA. This CDR3 has 18 amino acids. The CDR3 bases are TGCGCCAGCAGCTTAATTGGGCCGTCGGGACGGATGAACACTGAAGCTTTCTTA. Residues: CASSLIGPSGRMNTEAFL.

Details on this clonotype: At one boundary the junction diverges from the germline segment, which might be a read error. V gene TRBV29-1 combines with J gene TRBJ2-3; 9 bases are a match to TRBD1. CDR1 is SQVTM, CDR2 ANQGSEA, per germline. The CDR3 contains 14 residues. Written as DNA, the CDR3 is TGCAGCGTGTCACCGGGACAGGGAACAGATAAGCAGTATTTT. Its protein product is CSVSPGQGTDKQYF.

This clonotype was counted ten times or more. The rearrangement links TRBV29-1 to TRBJ1-5; D gene unclear. The germline CDR1 and CDR2 sequences are SQVTM and ANQGSEA. The CDR3 extends over 12 amino acids. V was pared by 4 bases and J by 7 bases, with 11 bases between. The CDR3 DNA reads TGCAGCGTTGGTGCTTACAACCAGCCCCAGCATTTT. Translation gives CSVGAYNQPQHF. The full variable domain, completed using reference TRBV29-1 and TRBJ1-5, is SAVISQKPSRDICQRGTSLTIQCQVDSQVTMMFWYRQQPGQSLTLIATANQGSEATYESGFVIDKFPISRPNLTFSTLTVSNMSPEDSSIYLCSVGAYNQPQHFGDGTRLSIL.

On this clonotype itself: Without the conserved terminal phenylalanine or tryptophan, this CDR3 likely stems from a read error. This sequence joins TRBV4-1 and TRBJ1-6, with no clear D. Trimming pared 0 bases from V and 7 bases from J, leaving 16 bases between. Germline loops: CDR1 MGHRA, CDR2 YSYEKL. The CDR3 contains 17 residues. The CDR3, as DNA: TGCGCCAGCAGCCAAGAAATTCCGAGGGCGGCGAATTCACCCCTCCACTAT. It specifies CASSQEIPRAANSPLHY.